This T cell receptor beta chain is drawn from a study of identical twins listed by TCRdb under 2016. About the investigation overall: To test whether fetal clonotypes persist, the study used deep sequencing on TCR alpha and beta repertoires from monozygotic twins, unrelated adults of various ages, and cord blood. Replicate twin experiments were performed at different times using different library preparation protocols to rule out contamination.

All donors were healthy Caucasians. Three pairs of female monozygotic twins, all aged about 18 to 30 years, made up the twin cohort. Positive isolation kits from Invitrogen were used to isolate CD4+ and CD8+ T cell populations. To note about this clonotype: No cognate antigen has been identified for it. It has no much larger one-base neighbor in the sample; base qualities were not kept.

The library was generated by 5' RACE. TCRdb shows the sequencer as Illumina HiSeq 2000. A universal primer binding site was introduced by template switching, and a unique molecular identifier was present in the final cDNA, enabling accurate counting of TCR cDNA molecules. First-strand cDNA for TCR alpha and beta chains was synthesized from specific primers in the conserved constant-segment region. Each cDNA library was double barcoded, with a SMART-Mk sample barcode plus Illumina barcodes, to control for contamination. TruSeq adapter sequences, together with Illumina sample barcodes, were added in two successive PCR steps. Sequencing of the TCR alpha and beta cDNA libraries was done on the Illumina HiSeq platform using custom primers. From the authors' description of their analysis: Raw reads were processed with MiGEC to extract unique molecular identifiers, and MiXCR was used to determine CDR3 positions. For each individual, recombination models were inferred using an EM algorithm with the repgenHMM and IGoR tools. The tcR package in R was used for shared clonotype analysis, with sharing normalized by the product of cloneset sizes. Out-of-frame nonproductive sequences were analyzed to study raw recombination free of thymic and clonal selection effects. The public reads were reprocessed in TCRdb via fastp at Q25 and MiXCR, keeping in-frame beta chains. All rows with the same CDR3 protein become a single entry with the most common DNA and genes. TCRdb, rather than the study authors, made the V and J calls. Across this sample there are about 240,000 distinct CDR3 sequences, with 6% to 8% seen only once. Of the sample, roughly 5% is held by the ten largest clones.

Points the paper makes about the study in general: Compared with coincidental sharing between unrelated individuals, out-of-frame TCR alpha sequences shared between twins had an excess of sequences with low generation probability. Abundant cord blood beta clonotypes had fewer insertions, young adult naive repertoires showed a similar but weaker trend, and memory repertoires showed no such trend. Excess twin sharing in beta out-of-frame sequences was weaker because fewer shared sequences lowered the signal-to-noise ratio. In monozygotic twins, out-of-frame TCR alpha sharing was systematically underestimated by recombination models, although the models agreed with sharing between unrelated individuals. Conclusions relied on cross-sectional statistical analysis, since the same donors could not be followed over many years. Zero-insertion analyses could be partly confounded by invariant T cells such as MAIT and iNKT, although diverse VJ usage argued against such confounding for most clonotypes.

These same data were also listed under a study on yellow fever vaccine responses in identical twins. As the second study states: According to the authors, the vaccine-induced T cell response in identical twins seemed to be partly convergent and partly specific to each individual. Focusing on identical twins, the study followed the T cell clones that responded to the vaccine, and did so with precision.

The sample consisted of CD8+ T cells sorted from blood. The receptor was derived from a young woman in good health.

Read as DNA, the sequence is TGTGCCACCGCGGGGGTATCCTACAATGAGCAGTTCTTC. This yields the protein CATAGVSYNEQFF. Recombination joined TRBV15 with TRBJ2-1; 7 bases in the junction line up with TRBD2. The CDR3, from cysteine to phenylalanine, totals 13 residues. Of all the DNA, just the CDR3 is kept, 39 bases in frame from base 1. V is trimmed back by 8 bases and J by 1 base, and the junction contains 2 bases that no gene match accounts for. Looking up the germline V gene (reference sequence) yields CDR1 LNHNV and CDR2 YYDKDF.